Sequencing of this T cell receptor (beta chain) was carried out in a study of shared clonotypes between healthy human individuals. Only Caucasian adults living in Nashville, Tennessee served as donors. CDR1 SGHAT and CDR2 FQNNGV come from the germline V gene. CDR3 length equals 14 residues. The V end was cut by 5 bases, the J end by 0 bases, with 7 bases between. Study findings and constraints: Represented genetic and exposure-history diversity was restricted by having few donors.

As to this clone: What it binds is unknown.

TCRdb keeps only in-frame clones here, not all; method: immunoSEQ multiplex PCR. The repertoire includes fewer than 650,000 clones, about 79% of them detected once, and approximately 12% sits in the top ten. Source material: PBMCs. The chain carries TRBV11-2 and TRBJ2-2; D remains ambiguous. The receptor was derived from a woman aged 40 to 50 in good health. Some clones in this sample may be carry-over from other donors' samples. CDR3 sequence (DNA): TGTGCCAGCAGCACTGACCCGAACACCGGGGAGCTGTTTTTT. Translated: CASSTDPNTGELFF.